A selection of T cell receptor beta chains follows, all from one sample in a study of CD8 T cells in Susac syndrome. Each CDR3 protein gets one entry after TCRdb re-called the immunoSEQ multiplex PCR reads with MiXCR. The sample has roughly 250,000 distinct CDR3 sequences; 90% to 96% are singletons. The sequencing sample was made of CD4+ T cells from PBMCs. The receptor set was obtained from a human donor with Susac syndrome. CDR3s include the opening cysteine and the closing phenylalanine or tryptophan. A D gene is named only where the DNA matches it firmly.

j_call: TRBJ2-5
d_call: .
v_call: TRBV29-1
cdr3_aa: CSPRVQETQYF

j_call: TRBJ2-3
d_call: TRBD1
v_call: TRBV7-8
cdr3_aa: CASSLDRGRLNTQYF

j_call: TRBJ2-3
d_call: .
v_call: TRBV20-1
cdr3_aa: CSAREGGRRQDTQYF

j_call: TRBJ1-1
d_call: .
v_call: TRBV21-1
cdr3_aa: CASTRGRTEAFF

j_call: TRBJ2-2
d_call: .
v_call: TRBV18
cdr3_aa: CASSKGPGDTGELFF

j_call: TRBJ2-5
d_call: .
v_call: TRBV13
cdr3_aa: CASTRLGETQYF

j_call: TRBJ2-3
d_call: .
v_call: TRBV29-1
cdr3_aa: CSAKLGDTQYF

j_call: TRBJ1-1
d_call: TRBD1
v_call: TRBV30
cdr3_aa: CAWSVRRTGEAFF

j_call: TRBJ2-1
d_call: .
v_call: TRBV30
cdr3_aa: CAWSVRNGGDSYNEQFF

j_call: TRBJ2-5
d_call: TRBD2
v_call: TRBV5-1
cdr3_aa: CASSRTGTSGRETQYF

j_call: TRBJ2-1
d_call: .
v_call: TRBV15
cdr3_aa: CATSSGRSYNEQFF

j_call: TRBJ1-1
d_call: .
v_call: TRBV7-9
cdr3_aa: CASSFRGATEAFF

j_call: TRBJ1-5
d_call: .
v_call: TRBV7-3
cdr3_aa: CASSFDPNQPQHF

j_call: TRBJ2-2
d_call: TRBD1
v_call: TRBV7-3
cdr3_aa: CASSGDRNTGELFF

j_call: TRBJ2-7
d_call: .
v_call: TRBV9
cdr3_aa: CASSVESRGEQYF

j_call: TRBJ2-1
d_call: .
v_call: TRBV20-1
cdr3_aa: CSASQDEQFF

j_call: TRBJ2-6
d_call: .
v_call: TRBV18
cdr3_aa: CASSPQRSGANVLTF

j_call: TRBJ1-3
d_call: .
v_call: TRBV27
cdr3_aa: CASSSESGNTIYF

j_call: TRBJ2-7
d_call: .
v_call: TRBV6-5
cdr3_aa: CASRLYQETYEQYF

j_call: TRBJ2-3
d_call: TRBD2
v_call: TRBV6-5
cdr3_aa: CASSYSSGRSPDTQYF

j_call: TRBJ2-3
d_call: TRBD2
v_call: TRBV4-1
cdr3_aa: CASSQLAGVGTDTQYF

j_call: TRBJ1-2
d_call: TRBD1
v_call: TRBV3-1
cdr3_aa: CASSGTGSLLPYGYTF

j_call: TRBJ1-2
d_call: .
v_call: TRBV7-9
cdr3_aa: CASSSHGGTYGYTF